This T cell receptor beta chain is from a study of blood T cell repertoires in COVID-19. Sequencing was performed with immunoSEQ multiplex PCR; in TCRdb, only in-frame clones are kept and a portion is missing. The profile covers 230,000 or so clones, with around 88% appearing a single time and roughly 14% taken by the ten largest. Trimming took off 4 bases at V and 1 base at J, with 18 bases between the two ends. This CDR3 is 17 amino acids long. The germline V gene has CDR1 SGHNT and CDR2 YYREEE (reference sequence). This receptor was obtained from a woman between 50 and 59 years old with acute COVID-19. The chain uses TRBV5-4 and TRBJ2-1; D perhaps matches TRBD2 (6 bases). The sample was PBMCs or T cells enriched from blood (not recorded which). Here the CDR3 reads CASSSPAGSPSYNEQFF. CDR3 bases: TGTGCCAGCAGCAGCCCGGCGGGGAGCCCTTCCTACAATGAGCAGTTCTTC. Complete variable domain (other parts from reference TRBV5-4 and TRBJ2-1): ETGVTQSPTHLIKTRGQQVTLRCSSQSGHNTVSWYQQALGQGPQFIFQYYREEENGRGNFPPRFSGLQFPNYSSELNVNALELDDSALYLCASSSPAGSPSYNEQFFGPGTRLTVL.